The T cell receptor beta chain described here comes from a study of blood T cell repertoires in COVID-19. CDR3 length: 15 amino acids. Trimming at V came to 1 base and at J to 4 bases, leaving 3 bases not matched to a gene. Germline V lookup: CDR1 MNHNS, CDR2 SASEGT. TCRdb's copy holds only in-frame clones and misses some; the assay was immunoSEQ multiplex PCR. The repertoire holds tens of thousands of clones, with around 81% as singletons. Turning to this clone: Other DNA sequences in this sample translate to the same CDR3.

The V and J genes are TRBV6-1 and TRBJ2-2; the match to TRBD1 covers 7 bases. The clonotype was recovered from a human donor in a cohort sampled during active COVID-19. The sequenced material came from peripheral blood. CDR3: CASSEDRGTTGELFF. CDR3 sequence (DNA): TGTGCCAGCAGTGAAGACAGGGGTACCACCGGGGAGCTGTTTTTT.